What follows is one T cell receptor (beta chain) and its context. The specificity of this receptor is unknown. Per-nucleotide qualities are absent, and no much larger clonotype sits a single base away. Per the publication, the treatment or condition label means: roughly 18 received Ad26.COV2.S at low or high dose, single or two shots; five or six received placebo; per-sample allocation not given. For vaccine and placebo recipients, repertoires were sequenced using samples collected on day 63 after the first injection. In Cohort 1b, fewer than 30 adults aged 18-55 years were enrolled at a single site in Boston, USA, between 29 July and 7 August 2020. Ad26.COV2.S was a replication-incompetent adenovirus type 26 vector expressing a prefusion-stabilized SARS-CoV-2 spike protein from the original Wuhan strain. This sample was included in a study of Ad26.COV2.S vaccination and SARS-CoV-2 variants (dated by TCRdb to about 2021). At the level of the whole study: Vaccine-arm donors were drawn from COV1001, a multicentre, randomized, double-blind, placebo-controlled phase I-IIa trial of Ad26.COV2.S in healthy adults. Ad26.COV2.S was given intramuscularly at 5x10^10 or 1x10^11 viral particles, as a single shot or as two shots 56 days apart. The specificity and breadth of SARS-CoV-2-reactive T cell receptors after Ad26.COV2.S vaccination were assessed by TCRbeta repertoire sequencing. The TCR-sequenced set comprised approximately 30 samples: approximately 19 Ad26.COV2.S vaccine recipients, 5 placebo recipients and 8 SARS-CoV-2 convalescent individuals. Trial participants were randomized into five groups of five, in which low-dose or high-dose Ad26.COV2.S was given once or twice, or placebo was given on both occasions. Investigators remained blinded to trial group allocation during experiments and outcome assessment.

The CDR3 runs 14 amino acids, cysteine and phenylalanine included. Only CDR3 DNA is held: 42 bases, read in frame from base 1. The junction shows trimming of 7 bases on V and 3 bases on J, plus 13 bases between the germline ends. The germline V gene sets CDR1 to MDHEN and CDR2 to SYDVKM. The immunoSEQ Assay was used to sequence TCRbeta CDR3 regions. After extraction, genomic DNA underwent amplification by bias-controlled multiplex PCR, followed by high-throughput sequencing. Per the original workflow: To quantify the absolute abundance of each unique TCRbeta CDR3 region, sequences were collapsed and filtered. T cell fraction was estimated by normalizing TCRbeta template counts to usable DNA, with usable DNA measured through amplification of reference genes found in all nucleated cells. Repertoire TCRs were annotated as SARS-CoV-2-specific when V gene, CDR3 amino acid sequence and J gene were exactly matched to a known reactive TCR set. MIRA supplied the reference SARS-CoV-2 TCR set, which was filtered for enrichment in COVID-19-positive ImmuneCODE repertoires so that public or cross-reactive TCRs were removed. Based on the MIRA antigens, annotated TCRs were further analysed at the level of specific ORF or position within ORF. Depth was the summed frequency of annotated unique rearrangements, while breadth was defined as annotated unique rearrangements over total unique productive rearrangements. Two-sided Wilcoxon rank-sum tests were applied when comparing TCR breadth between groups. TCRdb carries this immuneACCESS record with in-frame sequences only. Its versions omit some clonotypes, under half of them owing to an unresolved V gene in the studies checked, with the rest unexplained. Clone size and V and J calls were adopted from that table, with D and trimming inferred from the DNA. For this sample there are a few hundred thousand clones; around 87% appear just once. Approximately 4% of the sample is held by the ten biggest clonotypes.

Broad study findings and their caveats: It was noted by the authors that total T cell responses may have been underestimated by the TCR breadth and depth analyses. Comparable non-spike TCR breadth was observed between vaccine and placebo recipients, consistent with only spike being contained in the vaccine. After vaccination, spike-specific CD8+ and CD4+ T cell responses were reported to show substantial breadth. The study was not powered for comparison of responses between vaccine doses or regimens. Spike-specific TCR breadth was higher in Ad26.COV2.S recipients than in placebo recipients (P = 0.0014).

The specimen was peripheral blood, collected in a trial of Ad26.COV2.S vaccine versus placebo. The sequence was obtained from a person aged 18-60 years who received the Ad26.COV2.S COVID-19 vaccine or a placebo. The sequence joins TRBV28 to TRBJ1-3; the D gene is perhaps TRBD1, from 6 matching bases. The bases are TGTGCCAGCATCAAGGGGGGTAATGGAAACACCATATATTTT. Its product reads: CASIKGGNGNTIYF.